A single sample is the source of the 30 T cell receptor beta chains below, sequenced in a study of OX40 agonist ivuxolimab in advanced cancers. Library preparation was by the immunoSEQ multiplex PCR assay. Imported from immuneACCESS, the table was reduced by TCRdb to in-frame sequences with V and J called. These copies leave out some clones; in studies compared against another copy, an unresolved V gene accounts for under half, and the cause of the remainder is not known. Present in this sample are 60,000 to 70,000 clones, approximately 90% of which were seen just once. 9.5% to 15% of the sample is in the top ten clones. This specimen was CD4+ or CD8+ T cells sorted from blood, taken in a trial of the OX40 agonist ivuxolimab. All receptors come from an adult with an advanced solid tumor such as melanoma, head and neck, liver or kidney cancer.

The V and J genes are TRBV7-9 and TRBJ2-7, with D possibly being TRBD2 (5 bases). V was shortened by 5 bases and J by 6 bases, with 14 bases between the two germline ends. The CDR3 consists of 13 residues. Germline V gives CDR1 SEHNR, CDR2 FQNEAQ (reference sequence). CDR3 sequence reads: CASSPSGPREQYF. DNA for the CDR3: TGTGCCAGCAGCCCAAGCGGCCCACGCGAGCAGTACTTC.

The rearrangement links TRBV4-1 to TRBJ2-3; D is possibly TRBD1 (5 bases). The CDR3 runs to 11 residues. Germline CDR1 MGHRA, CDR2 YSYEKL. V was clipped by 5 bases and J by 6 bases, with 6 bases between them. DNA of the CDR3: TGCGCCAGCAGCTCAGGGGATACGCAGTATTTT. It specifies CASSSGDTQYF.

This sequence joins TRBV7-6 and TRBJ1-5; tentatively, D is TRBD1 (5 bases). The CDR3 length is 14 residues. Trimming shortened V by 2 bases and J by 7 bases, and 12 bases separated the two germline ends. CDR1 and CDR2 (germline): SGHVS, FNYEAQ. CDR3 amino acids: CASSLWGYGQPQHF. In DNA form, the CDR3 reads TGTGCCAGCAGCTTATGGGGGTACGGGCAGCCCCAGCATTTT.

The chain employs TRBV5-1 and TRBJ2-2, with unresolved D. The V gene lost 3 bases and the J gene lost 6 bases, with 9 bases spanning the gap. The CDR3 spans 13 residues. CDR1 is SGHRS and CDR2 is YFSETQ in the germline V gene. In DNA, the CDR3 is TGCGCCAGCAGCTATATTGACCCCGGGGAGCTGTTTTTT. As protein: CASSYIDPGELFF.

The CDR3 reads CASSPARLGGDTQYF. The CDR3 bases are TGTGCCAGCAGCCCAGCACGGCTTGGGGGAGATACGCAGTATTTT. The genes are TRBV11-3 and TRBJ2-3, with D perhaps given as TRBD1 or TRBD2 (5 bases each). V lost 5 bases and J 5 bases, leaving 17 bases between the germline ends. The CDR3 is made up of 15 amino acids. Germline V gene data show CDR1 as SGHNT and CDR2 as YENEEA.

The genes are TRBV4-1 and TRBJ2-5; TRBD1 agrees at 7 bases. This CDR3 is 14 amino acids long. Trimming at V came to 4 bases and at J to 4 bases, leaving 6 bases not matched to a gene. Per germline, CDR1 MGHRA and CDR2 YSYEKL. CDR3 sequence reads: CASSPPRTGETQYF. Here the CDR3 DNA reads TGCGCCAGCAGCCCCCCCCGGACAGGAGAGACCCAGTACTTC.

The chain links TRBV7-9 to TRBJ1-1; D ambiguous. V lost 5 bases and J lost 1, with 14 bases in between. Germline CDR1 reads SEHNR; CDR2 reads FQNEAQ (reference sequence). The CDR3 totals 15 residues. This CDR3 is CASSPPTAPNTEAFF. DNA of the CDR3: TGTGCCAGCAGCCCCCCCACAGCGCCGAACACTGAAGCTTTCTTT.

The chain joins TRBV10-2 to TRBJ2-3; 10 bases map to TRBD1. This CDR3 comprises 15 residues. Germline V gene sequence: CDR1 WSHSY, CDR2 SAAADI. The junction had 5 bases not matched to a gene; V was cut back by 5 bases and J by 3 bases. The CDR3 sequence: CASSTDRGWTDTQYF. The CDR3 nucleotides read TGCGCCAGCAGTACGGACAGGGGGTGGACAGATACGCAGTATTTT.

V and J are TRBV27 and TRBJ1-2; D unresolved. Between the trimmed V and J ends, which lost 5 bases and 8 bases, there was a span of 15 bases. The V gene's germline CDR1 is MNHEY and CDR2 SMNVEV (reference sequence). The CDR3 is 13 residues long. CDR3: CASSEQNLRGYTF. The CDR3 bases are TGTGCCAGCAGTGAGCAGAATCTACGGGGCTACACCTTC.

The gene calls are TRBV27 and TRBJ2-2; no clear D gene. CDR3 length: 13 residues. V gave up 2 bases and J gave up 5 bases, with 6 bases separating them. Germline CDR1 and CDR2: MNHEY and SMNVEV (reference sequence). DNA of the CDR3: TGTGCCAGCAGTTTAGTACCAACCGGGGAGCTGTTTTTT. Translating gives CASSLVPTGELFF.

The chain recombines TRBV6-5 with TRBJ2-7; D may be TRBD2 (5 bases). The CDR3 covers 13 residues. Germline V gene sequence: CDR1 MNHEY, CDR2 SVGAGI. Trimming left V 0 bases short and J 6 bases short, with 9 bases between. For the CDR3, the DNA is TGTGCCAGCAGTTACTCGAGGGTGGGCGAGCAGTACTTC. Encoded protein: CASSYSRVGEQYF.

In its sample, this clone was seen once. CDR3 amino acids: CASRHKDGGPVNEQFF. CDR3 bases: TGTGCCAGCAGACATAAAGACGGGGGGCCGGTCAATGAGCAGTTCTTC. This chain joins TRBV11-2 and TRBJ2-1; a weak D match, TRBD2 (7 bases). Per the germline V gene, CDR1 is SGHAT and CDR2 is FQNNGV. The V end was cut by 6 bases, the J end by 6 bases, with 21 bases between. This CDR3 spans 16 amino acids.

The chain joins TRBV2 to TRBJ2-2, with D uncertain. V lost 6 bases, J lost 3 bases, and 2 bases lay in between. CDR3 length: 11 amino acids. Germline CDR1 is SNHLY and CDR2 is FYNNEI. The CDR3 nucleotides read TGTGCCAGCAGGGACACCGGGGAGCTGTTTTTT. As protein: CASRDTGELFF.

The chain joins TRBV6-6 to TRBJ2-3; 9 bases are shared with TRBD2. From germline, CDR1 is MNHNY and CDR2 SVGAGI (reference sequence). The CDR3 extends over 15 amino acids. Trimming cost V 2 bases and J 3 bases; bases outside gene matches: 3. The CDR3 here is CASSYGGRVTDTQYF. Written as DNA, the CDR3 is TGTGCCAGCAGTTACGGCGGGAGGGTTACAGATACGCAGTATTTT.

The CDR3 loop is CASSFFSETDAEAFF. The CDR3 nucleotides are TGTGCCAGCAGTTTTTTCTCCGAGACAGACGCTGAAGCTTTCTTT. The chain combines TRBV28 with TRBJ1-1, with D tentatively TRBD1 (5 bases). The CDR3 sequence is 15 residues long. Per germline, CDR1 MDHEN and CDR2 SYDVKM. V dropped 3 bases and J dropped 6 bases, with 17 bases sitting between them.

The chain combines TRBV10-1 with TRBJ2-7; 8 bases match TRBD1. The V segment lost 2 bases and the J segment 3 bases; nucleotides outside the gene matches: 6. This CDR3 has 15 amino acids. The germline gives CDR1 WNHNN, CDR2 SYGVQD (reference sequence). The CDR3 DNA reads TGCGCCAGCAGTGAGGACAGGGGAAGAGGCTACGAGCAGTACTTC. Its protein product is CASSEDRGRGYEQYF.

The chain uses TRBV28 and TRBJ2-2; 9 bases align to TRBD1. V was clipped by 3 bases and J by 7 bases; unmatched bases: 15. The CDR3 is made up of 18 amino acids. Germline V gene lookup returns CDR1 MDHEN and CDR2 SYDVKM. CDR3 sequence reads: CASSFRDRVTTNGGELFF. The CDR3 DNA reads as TGTGCCAGCAGTTTCCGGGACAGGGTTACTACTAACGGCGGGGAGCTGTTTTTT.

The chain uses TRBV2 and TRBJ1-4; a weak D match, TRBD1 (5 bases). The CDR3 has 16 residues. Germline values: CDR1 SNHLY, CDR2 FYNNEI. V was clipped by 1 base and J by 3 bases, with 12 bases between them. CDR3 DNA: TGTGCCAGCAGTGAAGGGGGGTTTGGGGCTAATGAAAAACTGTTTTTT. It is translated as CASSEGGFGANEKLFF.

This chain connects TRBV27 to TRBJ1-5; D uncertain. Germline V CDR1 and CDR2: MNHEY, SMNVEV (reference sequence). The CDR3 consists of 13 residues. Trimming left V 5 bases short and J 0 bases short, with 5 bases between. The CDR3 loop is CASSPDSNQPQHF. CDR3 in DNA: TGTGCCAGCAGTCCCGATAGCAATCAGCCCCAGCATTTT.

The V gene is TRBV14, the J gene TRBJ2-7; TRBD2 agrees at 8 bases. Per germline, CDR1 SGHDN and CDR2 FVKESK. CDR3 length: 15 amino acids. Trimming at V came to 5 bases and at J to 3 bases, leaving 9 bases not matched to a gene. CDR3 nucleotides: TGTGCCAGCAGCGGGACCTCCGGGACTAGCTACGAGCAGTACTTC. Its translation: CASSGTSGTSYEQYF.

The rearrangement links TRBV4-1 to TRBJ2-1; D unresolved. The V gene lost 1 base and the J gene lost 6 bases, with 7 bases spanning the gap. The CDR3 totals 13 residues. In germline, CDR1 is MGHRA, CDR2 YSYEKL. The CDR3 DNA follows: TGCGCCAGCAGCCAAGTCGAGGCCAATGAGCAGTTCTTC. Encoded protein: CASSQVEANEQFF.

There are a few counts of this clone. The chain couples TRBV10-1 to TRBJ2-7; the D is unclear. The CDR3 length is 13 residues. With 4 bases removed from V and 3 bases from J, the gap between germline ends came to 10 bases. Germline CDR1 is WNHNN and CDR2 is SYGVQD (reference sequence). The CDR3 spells CASSVGSIYEQYF. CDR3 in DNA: TGCGCCAGCAGTGTAGGGTCCATCTACGAGCAGTACTTC.

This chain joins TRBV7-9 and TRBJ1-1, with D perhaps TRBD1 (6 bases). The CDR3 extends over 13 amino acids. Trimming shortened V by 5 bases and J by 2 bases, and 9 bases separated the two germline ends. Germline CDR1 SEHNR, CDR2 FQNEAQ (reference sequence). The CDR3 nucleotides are TGTGCCAGCAGCGGACAGCTTAACACTGAAGCTTTCTTT. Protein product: CASSGQLNTEAFF. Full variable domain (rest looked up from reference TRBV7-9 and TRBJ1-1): DTGVSQNPRHKITKRGQNVTFRCDPISEHNRLYWYRQTLGQGPEFLTYFQNEAQLEKSRLLSDRFSAERPKGSFSTLEIQRTEQGDSAMYLCASSGQLNTEAFFGQGTRLTVV.

The chain's CDR3 is CASSSRLDFGGVREKLFF. The CDR3 nucleotides are TGTGCCAGCAGCTCCCGCCTAGACTTTGGCGGGGTTAGAGAAAAACTGTTTTTT. The chain links TRBV7-8 to TRBJ1-4, with unresolved D. Germline V lookup: CDR1 SGHVS, CDR2 FQNEAQ. The CDR3 runs 18 residues. With 4 bases removed from V and 8 bases from J, the gap between germline ends came to 26 bases.

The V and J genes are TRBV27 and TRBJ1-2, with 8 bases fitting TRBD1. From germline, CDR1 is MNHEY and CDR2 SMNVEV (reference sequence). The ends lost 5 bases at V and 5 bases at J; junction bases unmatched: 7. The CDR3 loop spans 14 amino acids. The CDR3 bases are TGTGCCAGCAGTATGACAGGGGTGGGATATGGCTACACCTTC. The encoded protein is CASSMTGVGYGYTF.

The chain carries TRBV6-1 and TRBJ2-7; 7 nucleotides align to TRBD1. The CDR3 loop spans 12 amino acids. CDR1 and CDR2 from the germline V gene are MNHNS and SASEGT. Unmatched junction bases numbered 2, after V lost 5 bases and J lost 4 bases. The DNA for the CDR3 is TGTGCCAGCAGTCAGGGGGTATACGAGCAGTACTTC. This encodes CASSQGVYEQYF.

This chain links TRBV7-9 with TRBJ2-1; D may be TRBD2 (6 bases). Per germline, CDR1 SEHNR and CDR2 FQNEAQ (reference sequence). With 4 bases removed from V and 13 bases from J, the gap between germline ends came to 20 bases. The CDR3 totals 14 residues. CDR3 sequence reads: CASSSDLIMGGQFF. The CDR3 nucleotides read TGTGCCAGCAGCTCCGACCTCATTATGGGAGGCCAGTTCTTC.

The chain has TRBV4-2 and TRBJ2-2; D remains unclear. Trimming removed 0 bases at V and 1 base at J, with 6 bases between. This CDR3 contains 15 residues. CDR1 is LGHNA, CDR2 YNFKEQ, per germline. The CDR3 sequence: CASSQDLGNTGELFF. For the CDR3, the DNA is TGTGCCAGCAGCCAAGACTTGGGGAACACCGGGGAGCTGTTTTTT.

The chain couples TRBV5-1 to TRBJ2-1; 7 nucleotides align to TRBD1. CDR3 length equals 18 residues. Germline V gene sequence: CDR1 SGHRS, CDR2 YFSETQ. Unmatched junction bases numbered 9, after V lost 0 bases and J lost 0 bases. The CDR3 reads CASSLDLPGQSSYNEQFF. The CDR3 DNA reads TGCGCCAGCAGCTTGGATCTCCCGGGACAGAGCTCCTACAATGAGCAGTTCTTC.

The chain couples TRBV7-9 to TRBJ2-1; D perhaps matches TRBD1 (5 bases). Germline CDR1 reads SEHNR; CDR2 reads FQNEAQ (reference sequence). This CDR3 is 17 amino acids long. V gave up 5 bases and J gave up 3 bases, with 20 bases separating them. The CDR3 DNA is TGTGCCAGCAGCCCAAGGGGCCAGAGAGAATACTACAATGAGCAGTTCTTC. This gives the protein CASSPRGQREYYNEQFF.